This is a list of T cell receptor beta chains from one sample in a study of cytomegalovirus exposure and HLA in healthy donors. Sequencing was performed with immunoSEQ multiplex PCR; in TCRdb, only in-frame clones are kept and a portion is missing. The data contain 90,000 to 130,000 clones, around 75% of them singletons. Material for sequencing was PBMCs. These receptors were collected from a woman aged 30 to 39 in good health and CMV-seronegative. Both conserved end residues are part of each CDR3. D genes are given only for firm matches. Not all rows give a size; the values are once, few, many and, for expanded clones, a class.

j_call: TRBJ2-1
clone_size: .
d_call: TRBD1
v_call: TRBV28
cdr3_aa: CASSFPTGGSHEQFF
cdr3_nt: TGTGCCAGCAGTTTCCCGACAGGGGGCTCTCATGAGCAGTTCTTC

j_call: TRBJ1-2
clone_size: .
d_call: TRBD1
v_call: TRBV5-6
cdr3_aa: CASTPFRDRVMGYTF
cdr3_nt: TGTGCCAGCACCCCCTTCAGGGACAGGGTCATGGGCTACACCTTC

j_call: TRBJ1-5
clone_size: .
d_call: .
v_call: TRBV15
cdr3_aa: CATSKGDSNQPQHF
cdr3_nt: TGTGCCACCAGCAAAGGGGATAGCAATCAGCCCCAGCATTTT

j_call: TRBJ2-5
clone_size: few
d_call: TRBD2
v_call: TRBV13
cdr3_aa: CASSPGLAVRSEETQYF
cdr3_nt: TGTGCCAGCAGCCCAGGACTAGCGGTGCGATCGGAAGAGACCCAGTACTTC

j_call: TRBJ1-1
clone_size: .
d_call: .
v_call: TRBV30
cdr3_aa: CAWSANGEAFF
cdr3_nt: TGTGCCTGGAGTGCGAACGGTGAAGCTTTCTTT

j_call: TRBJ1-1
clone_size: few
d_call: .
v_call: TRBV29-1
cdr3_aa: CSVEVPQGRAFF
cdr3_nt: TGCAGCGTTGAAGTACCGCAGGGCCGGGCTTTCTTT

j_call: TRBJ2-3
clone_size: .
d_call: TRBD2
v_call: TRBV6-1
cdr3_aa: CASSGTSGSVNTQYF
cdr3_nt: TGTGCCAGCAGTGGTACTAGCGGGAGTGTAAATACGCAGTATTTT

j_call: TRBJ2-7
clone_size: .
d_call: .
v_call: TRBV6-5
cdr3_aa: CASRQQRTLGWQYF
cdr3_nt: TGTGCCAGCAGACAACAGAGGACTCTGGGGTGGCAGTACTTC

j_call: TRBJ2-7
clone_size: .
d_call: .
v_call: TRBV6-5
cdr3_aa: CASSYWGREQYF
cdr3_nt: TGTGCCAGCAGTTACTGGGGGCGCGAGCAGTACTTC

j_call: TRBJ2-6
clone_size: few
d_call: .
v_call: TRBV6-5
cdr3_aa: CASRDTSSGANVLTF
cdr3_nt: TGTGCCAGCAGAGATACCAGCTCTGGGGCCAACGTCCTGACTTTC

j_call: TRBJ1-1
clone_size: .
d_call: .
v_call: TRBV10-2
cdr3_aa: CASRVQELNTEAFF
cdr3_nt: TGCGCCAGCAGGGTACAGGAGTTGAACACTGAAGCTTTCTTT

j_call: TRBJ1-1
clone_size: .
d_call: TRBD1
v_call: TRBV6-1
cdr3_aa: CASQGARNTEAFF
cdr3_nt: TGTGCCAGCCAGGGGGCCCGGAACACTGAAGCTTTCTTT

j_call: TRBJ2-7
clone_size: .
d_call: TRBD2
v_call: TRBV2
cdr3_aa: CASSRLAGEGGCEQYF
cdr3_nt: TGTGCCAGCAGTCGACTAGCGGGAGAAGGAGGATGCGAGCAGTACTTC

j_call: TRBJ1-5
clone_size: .
d_call: TRBD1
v_call: TRBV4-1
cdr3_aa: CASSQGQGPYSNQPQHF
cdr3_nt: TGCGCCAGCAGCCAAGGACAGGGTCCTTATAGCAATCAGCCCCAGCATTTT

j_call: TRBJ1-6
clone_size: .
d_call: .
v_call: TRBV27
cdr3_aa: CASSSSRSSYNSPLHF
cdr3_nt: .

j_call: TRBJ1-6
clone_size: .
d_call: .
v_call: TRBV9
cdr3_aa: CASTSTPQGRSPLHF
cdr3_nt: TGTGCCAGCACCTCAACCCCACAGGGAAGGTCACCCCTCCACTTT

j_call: TRBJ2-1
clone_size: once
d_call: .
v_call: TRBV9
cdr3_aa: CASSVAAGSITEQFF
cdr3_nt: TGTGCCAGCAGCGTAGCGGCGGGCTCAATCACTGAGCAGTTCTTC

j_call: TRBJ1-1
clone_size: few
d_call: TRBD1
v_call: TRBV28
cdr3_aa: CASSLGQVNTEAFF
cdr3_nt: TGTGCCAGCAGTTTGGGACAGGTGAACACTGAAGCTTTCTTT

j_call: TRBJ2-1
clone_size: few
d_call: .
v_call: TRBV27
cdr3_aa: CASTPRRLRTYNEQFF
cdr3_nt: TGTGCCAGCACCCCTAGGAGACTGAGGACATACAATGAGCAGTTCTTC

j_call: TRBJ1-1
clone_size: .
d_call: TRBD1
v_call: TRBV19
cdr3_aa: CASTRTGLVTEAFF
cdr3_nt: TGTGCCAGTACCCGGACAGGGTTGGTCACTGAAGCTTTCTTT

j_call: TRBJ2-1
clone_size: .
d_call: .
v_call: TRBV29-1
cdr3_aa: CSVEVPFSATQFF
cdr3_nt: TGCAGCGTTGAAGTCCCCTTTAGTGCCACTCAGTTCTTC

j_call: TRBJ2-3
clone_size: .
d_call: TRBD2
v_call: TRBV19
cdr3_aa: CASSNSGSPDTQYF
cdr3_nt: TGTGCCAGTAGTAATAGCGGGAGCCCAGATACGCAGTATTTT

j_call: TRBJ2-7
clone_size: .
d_call: TRBD2
v_call: TRBV6-5
cdr3_aa: CASSYREGPSYEQYF
cdr3_nt: TGTGCCAGCAGTTACAGGGAGGGGCCGTCCTACGAGCAGTACTTC

j_call: TRBJ1-4
clone_size: .
d_call: TRBD1
v_call: TRBV6-1
cdr3_aa: CASSEQPYRGKLFF
cdr3_nt: TGTGCCAGCAGTGAGCAACCCTACAGGGGAAAACTGTTTTTT

j_call: TRBJ1-2
clone_size: .
d_call: .
v_call: TRBV6-5
cdr3_aa: CASSSAYGRVGGYTF
cdr3_nt: TGTGCCAGCAGCTCGGCCTACGGTCGGGTCGGGGGCTACACCTTC

j_call: TRBJ1-6
clone_size: few
d_call: .
v_call: TRBV9
cdr3_aa: CASSVGEDGYNSPLHF
cdr3_nt: TGTGCCAGCAGCGTAGGGGAGGATGGCTATAATTCACCCCTCCACTTT

j_call: TRBJ1-5
clone_size: .
d_call: .
v_call: TRBV6-4
cdr3_aa: CASSEQEDQPQHF
cdr3_nt: TGTGCCAGCAGTGAACAGGAAGATCAGCCCCAGCATTTT

j_call: TRBJ1-5
clone_size: .
d_call: TRBD1
v_call: TRBV2
cdr3_aa: CASAPGGQPNQPQHF
cdr3_nt: TGTGCCAGCGCGCCAGGGGGACAGCCTAATCAGCCCCAGCATTTT